Listed below are T cell receptor beta chains from one sample, sequenced in a study of blood T cell repertoires in COVID-19. Repertoires were generated with immunoSEQ multiplex PCR, while TCRdb's copy carries only in-frame clones and drops some. The profile covers approximately 90,000 clones, with around three quarters appearing a single time and around 50% taken by the ten largest. The sequencing sample was made of peripheral blood. Source of these receptors: a human donor in a cohort sampled during active COVID-19. Each CDR3 is given with its conserved first and last residue. The order of the fields is CDR3 length, clone size, J gene, V gene, D gene, CDR3 protein, CDR3 DNA. The D gene is left open where the match is weak. Size tells how often a clone was seen (once, few, many) or the class of an expanded clone, and some rows leave it out.

>14|few|TRBJ2-7|TRBV6-2/TRBV6-3|TRBD2
CASSTTSGSYEQYF
TGTGCCAGCAGTACTACTAGCGGGAGTTACGAGCAGTACTTC
>14|few|TRBJ1-5|TRBV27|NA
CASGERGLYQPQHF
TGTGCCAGCGGAGAACGGGGACTGTATCAGCCCCAGCATTTT
>13|NA|TRBJ1-4|TRBV12-3/TRBV12-4|NA
CASRNRETEKLFF
TGTGCCAGCAGGAACAGGGAAACGGAAAAACTGTTTTTT
>15|few|TRBJ2-7|TRBV5-1|TRBD1
CASSLAGQGAHEQYF
TGCGCCAGCAGCTTGGCGGGACAGGGGGCGCATGAGCAGTACTTC
>17|NA|TRBJ2-1|TRBV4-2|TRBD2
CASSQEWGDYLGNEQFF
TGTGCCAGCAGCCAAGAGTGGGGGGACTACCTTGGCAATGAGCAGTTCTTC
>14|NA|TRBJ2-1|TRBV14|NA
CASSRTIQGNEQFF
TGTGCCAGCAGCCGGACTATTCAAGGGAATGAGCAGTTCTTC
>15|NA|TRBJ1-2|TRBV7-8|TRBD1
CASSPSGQGYGGYTF
TGTGCCAGCAGCCCTTCTGGACAGGGTTATGGTGGCTACACCTTC
>13|NA|TRBJ1-4|TRBV15|NA
CATSRDRGYRLFF
TGTGCCACCAGCAGGGATAGGGGATATAGACTGTTTTTT
>16|NA|TRBJ1-6|TRBV30|TRBD1
CAWSPPGRGLNSPLHF
TGTGCCTGGAGCCCCCCCGGCAGGGGGTTAAACTCACCCCTCCACTTT
>15|NA|TRBJ2-7|TRBV7-8|TRBD2
CASSSLAVSSYEQYF
TGTGCCAGCAGTTCTCTAGCGGTTAGCTCCTACGAGCAGTACTTC
>13|many|TRBJ1-2|TRBV7-9|TRBD1
CASSFGQEGGYTF
TGTGCCAGCAGCTTTGGACAGGAAGGTGGCTACACCTTC
>17|once|TRBJ2-7|TRBV11-2|TRBD2
CASSLASGRAYSGEQYF
TGTGCCAGCAGCTTAGCTAGCGGGAGGGCCTACTCTGGCGAGCAGTACTTC
>13|NA|TRBJ2-7|TRBV7-2|TRBD2
CASGTSGGYEQYF
TGTGCCAGTGGGACTAGCGGGGGCTACGAGCAGTACTTC
>14|NA|TRBJ1-4|TRBV9|TRBD1
CASSGGQVNEKLFF
TGTGCCAGCAGCGGGGGACAGGTTAATGAAAAACTGTTTTTT
>17|NA|TRBJ2-1|TRBV15|TRBD2
CATTLWTSGRGYNEQFF
TGTGCCACCACCCTCTGGACTAGCGGGAGGGGGTACAATGAGCAGTTCTTC
>16|NA|TRBJ2-1|TRBV13|TRBD2
CASSLASGSSYNEQFF
TGTGCCAGCAGCTTAGCTAGCGGGAGCTCCTACAATGAGCAGTTCTTC
>13|NA|TRBJ1-6|TRBV24-1|NA
CATSQGPNSPLHF
TGTGCCACCAGTCAGGGGCCTAATTCACCCCTCCACTTT
>12|NA|TRBJ1-2|TRBV30|TRBD1
CAWTGGDYGYTF
TGTGCCTGGACAGGGGGCGACTATGGCTACACCTTC
>13|NA|TRBJ2-7|TRBV18|NA
CASSRGADYEQYF
TGTGCCAGCTCACGGGGAGCGGACTACGAGCAGTACTTC
>12|NA|TRBJ2-5|TRBV7-9|TRBD1
CASSPAQGAQYF
TGTGCCAGCAGCCCAGCACAGGGGGCCCAGTACTTC
>16|NA|TRBJ2-3|TRBV2|TRBD1
CASSRNRGTSTDTQYF
TGTGCCAGCAGTCGTAACAGGGGGACTAGCACAGATACGCAGTATTTT
>17|NA|TRBJ2-7|TRBV6-2/TRBV6-3|TRBD1
CASSYTLGQRLTYEQYF
TGTGCCAGCAGTTACACTTTGGGACAGCGCCTTACCTACGAGCAGTACTTC
>15|NA|TRBJ2-7|TRBV7-6|TRBD1
CASSLAMTGGYEQYF
TGTGCCAGCAGCTTAGCGATGACAGGGGGCTACGAGCAGTACTTC
>14|NA|TRBJ2-1|TRBV4-2|TRBD2
CASSLAGYSNEQFF
TGTGCCAGTTCGCTAGCGGGATATTCCAATGAGCAGTTCTTC
>14|NA|TRBJ2-7|TRBV9|TRBD1
CASSVGDRGYEQYF
TGTGCCAGCAGCGTAGGGGACAGGGGCTACGAGCAGTACTTC
>17|NA|TRBJ2-2|TRBV2|TRBD2
CASRDLLAGGFAGELFF
TGTGCCAGCAGGGACCTACTAGCGGGAGGCTTCGCCGGGGAGCTGTTTTTT
>16|NA|TRBJ2-7|TRBV5-1|NA
CASSPGVAGKIYEQYF
TGCGCCAGCAGCCCTGGGGTCGCGGGGAAGATCTACGAGCAGTACTTC
>13|few|TRBJ1-1|TRBV3-1/TRBV3-2|NA
CASSIEGNTEAFF
TGTGCCAGCAGCATCGAGGGGAACACTGAAGCTTTCTTT
>13|NA|TRBJ1-2|TRBV6-5|TRBD1
CASSNPRTGSYTF
TGTGCCAGCAGTAACCCTCGGACAGGGAGCTACACCTTC
>13|few|TRBJ1-2|TRBV21-1|NA
CASSPRDNYGYTF
TGTGCCAGCAGTCCCAGGGATAACTATGGCTACACCTTC
>14|once|TRBJ2-7|TRBV27|NA
CASSSRDTTYEQYF
TGTGCCAGCAGTTCCCGGGACACCACCTACGAGCAGTACTTC
>15|NA|TRBJ1-1|TRBV2|TRBD1
CASSEMGQMNTEAFF
TGTGCCAGCAGTGAGATGGGACAGATGAACACTGAAGCTTTCTTT
>16|NA|TRBJ2-1|TRBV5-1|NA
CASSPQAASSYNEQFF
TGCGCCAGCAGCCCTCAAGCGGCGAGCTCCTACAATGAGCAGTTCTTC
>13|NA|TRBJ2-3|TRBV7-7|TRBD2
CASSLGLEDTQYF
TGTGCTAGCAGCTTAGGACTAGAGGATACGCAGTATTTT
>15|NA|TRBJ2-2|TRBV25-1|TRBD2
CASLGGAGGPGELFF
TGTGCCAGCCTTGGCGGAGCGGGAGGGCCCGGGGAGCTGTTTTTT
>15|NA|TRBJ2-3|TRBV28|NA
CASSENRRVGDTQYF
TGTGCCAGCAGTGAAAATCGGAGGGTAGGAGATACGCAGTATTTT
>15|NA|TRBJ1-1|TRBV4-1|NA
CASSNPGLLNTEAFF
TGCGCCAGCAGCAACCCGGGACTTTTGAACACTGAAGCTTTCTTT
>15|NA|TRBJ2-7|TRBV19|TRBD1
CASSRGQGISYEQYF
TGTGCCAGTAGTCGCGGACAGGGGATCTCCTACGAGCAGTACTTC
>16|NA|TRBJ2-3|TRBV24-1|TRBD2
CATSDLGGVDGDTQYF
TGTGCCACCAGTGATCTCGGGGGGGTTGATGGAGATACGCAGTATTTT
>15|few|TRBJ1-1|TRBV9|TRBD1
CASTPGGTGYTEAFF
TGTGCCAGCACCCCGGGTGGGACAGGGTACACTGAAGCTTTCTTT
>14|NA|TRBJ1-3|TRBV18|NA
CASSPQGSGNTIYF
TGTGCCAGCTCACCGCAGGGTTCGGGAAACACCATATATTTT
>11|NA|TRBJ2-5|TRBV19|NA
CASRTGETQYF
TGTGCCAGCCGAACGGGGGAGACCCAGTACTTC
>13|NA|TRBJ2-1|TRBV18|NA
CAARELEYNEQFF
TGTGCCGCCCGGGAGTTGGAGTACAATGAGCAGTTCTTC
>16|NA|TRBJ1-1|TRBV11-2|TRBD1
CASSLITGQARLEAFF
TGTGCCAGCAGCTTAATTACGGGACAGGCCCGATTAGAAGCTTTCTTT
>13|NA|TRBJ1-5|TRBV6-5|NA
CASSQGIRQPQHF
TGTGCCAGCAGCCAGGGGATCCGTCAGCCCCAGCATTTT
>12|NA|TRBJ2-1|TRBV5-8|NA
CASSLGLNEQFF
TGTGCCAGCAGCTTGGGACTTAATGAGCAGTTCTTC
>15|NA|TRBJ2-2|TRBV27|TRBD2
CASSPLAGVGGELFF
TGTGCCAGCAGTCCACTAGCGGGAGTAGGCGGGGAGCTGTTTTTT
>13|NA|TRBJ1-2|TRBV10-3|NA
CAISAGSGTGYTF
TGTGCCATCAGTGCCGGGAGCGGTACGGGCTACACCTTC
>15|NA|TRBJ2-3|TRBV5-4|TRBD2
CASSMGLASTDTQYF
TGTGCCAGCAGCATGGGACTAGCGAGCACAGATACGCAGTATTTT
>15|few|TRBJ2-7|TRBV30|TRBD2
CAWSGLAGGTYEQYF
TGTGCCTGGAGTGGACTAGCGGGAGGCACCTACGAGCAGTACTTC
>13|few|TRBJ1-5|TRBV10-3|TRBD1
CAIRKTGDQPQHF
TGTGCCATCAGGAAGACAGGGGATCAGCCCCAGCATTTT
>14|NA|TRBJ2-5|TRBV9|TRBD2
CASSVTGLEETQYF
TGTGCCAGCAGCGTAACGGGACTAGAAGAGACCCAGTACTTC
>15|NA|TRBJ2-1|TRBV7-2|TRBD2
CASSPGGSGINEQFF
TGTGCCAGCAGCCCCGGGGGTAGCGGGATCAATGAGCAGTTCTTC
>14|NA|TRBJ1-2|TRBV23-1|NA
CASSLLRSRYGYTF
TGCGCCAGCAGTCTGCTTAGGAGTCGATATGGCTACACCTTC
>14|NA|TRBJ2-7|TRBV28|TRBD1
CASRPGTGFYEQYF
TGTGCCAGCAGGCCCGGGACAGGGTTCTACGAGCAGTACTTC
>13|NA|TRBJ1-1|TRBV18|TRBD1
CASSPGQGTEAFF
TGTGCCAGCTCACCCGGACAGGGAACTGAAGCTTTCTTT